This T cell receptor beta chain was documented in a study of T cells in Graves' hyperthyroidism and ophthalmopathy. Study information: It was at initial diagnosis, before any treatment, that peripheral blood was collected. Study-level findings and limits: Ophthalmopathy was told apart from stable hyperthyroidism by a 13 V-J model. Blood also held most thyroid clonotypes expanded beyond 0.001.

Authors of the study amplified TCR beta CDR3 regions from RNA transcripts. When the TCR CDR3 underwent first-round RT-PCR, the HTBI primer set was used. One entry per CDR3 protein, called by TCRdb with MiXCR from the multiplex PCR reads. The sample has approximately 740,000 distinct CDR3 sequences; approximately 14% are singletons. Hyperthyroidism of Graves' type that showed no ophthalmopathy progression within 18 months was stable. There are a few counts of this clonotype. What it binds is unknown. CDR1 and CDR2 from the germline V gene are SGHDN and FVKESK. The CDR3 consists of 13 residues. V was clipped by 1 base and J by 12 bases, with 12 bases between them.

The TCR sequence derives from a woman between 18 and 29 years old with Graves' hyperthyroidism. The sample comprised blood. V usage is TRBV14 and J usage is TRBJ1-4; unclear D gene. This CDR3 is CASSQGLSTELFF. In nucleotides, the CDR3 is TGTGCCAGCAGCCAAGGGTTGTCTACGGAACTGTTTTTT.